The 15 T cell receptor beta chains listed next were all sequenced from one sample in a study of blood T cell repertoires in COVID-19 (dated by TCRdb to the early 2020s). Library preparation used the immunoSEQ multiplex PCR assay. The table was pulled from immuneACCESS by TCRdb, which kept in-frame rearrangements only. Such tables lose some clones; where checked, under half of the loss comes from unresolved V genes, and the rest has no known cause. The table for this sample lists more than 15,000 clones; around four fifths of them were counted only once. About 20% of the sample is in the top ten clones. Material for sequencing was peripheral blood. These receptors were obtained from a man aged 55 to 69 with active or convalescent COVID-19.

V usage is TRBV7-9 and J usage is TRBJ1-1, with TRBD1 matching over 7 bases. V trimming: 6 bases; J trimming: 0 bases; junction bases outside the gene matches: 1. Germline CDR1 and CDR2: SEHNR and FQNEAQ (reference sequence). The CDR3 sequence is 13 residues long. CDR3 protein: CASRRGLNTEAFF. The CDR3 DNA is TGTGCCAGCAGGAGGGGGCTGAACACTGAAGCTTTCTTT.

This clone was observed a few times. This chain connects TRBV2 to TRBJ2-1; 10 bases map to TRBD2. CDR1 is SNHLY, CDR2 FYNNEI, per germline. Losses at the gene ends were 7 bases for V and 4 bases for J; bases not matched to a gene: 1. The CDR3 length is 13 residues. CDR3 region: CASKREGYNEQFF. In nucleotides, the CDR3 is TGTGCCAGCAAGCGGGAGGGTTACAATGAGCAGTTCTTC.

The chain combines TRBV24-1 with TRBJ1-2; D gene ambiguous. The CDR3 has 14 amino acids. V dropped 6 bases and J dropped 2 bases, with 12 bases sitting between them. Germline loops: CDR1 KGHDR, CDR2 SFDVKD. CDR3 loop: CATSPRYQNYGYTF. As DNA, the CDR3 is TGTGCCACCAGTCCCAGGTATCAAAACTATGGCTACACCTTC.

The chain has TRBV5-1 and TRBJ1-1; weak D call: TRBD1 (5 bases). The V end was cut by 4 bases, the J end by 0 bases, with 10 bases between. CDR1 SGHRS and CDR2 YFSETQ come from the germline V gene. This CDR3 has 14 residues. CDR3 bases: TGCGCCAGCAGCCCTGAGACAGTGAACACTGAAGCTTTCTTT. It codes for CASSPETVNTEAFF.

The chain is built from TRBV24-1 and TRBJ2-1; TRBD1 aligns across 7 bases. This CDR3 region has 15 residues. The V and J ends lost 0 bases and 4 bases, in that order; junction bases with no gene match: 2. Per germline, CDR1 KGHDR and CDR2 SFDVKD. The CDR3 bases are TGTGCCACCAGTGATTTGCCAGGGGGTTACAATGAGCAGTTCTTC. The encoded protein is CATSDLPGGYNEQFF.

The chain is built from TRBV6-2 or TRBV6-3 and TRBJ2-7; the match to TRBD1 covers 7 bases. This CDR3 is built from 15 residues. The trim removed 2 bases at V and 2 bases at J, leaving 6 bases unmatched. Germline values: CDR1 MNHEY, CDR2 SVGEGT. The CDR3: CASSYPDRSTYEQYF. Here the CDR3 DNA reads TGTGCCAGCAGTTACCCGGACAGGTCCACCTACGAGCAGTACTTC.

The V gene is TRBV4-2, the J gene TRBJ2-3; D remains unclear. Between the trimmed V and J ends, which lost 0 bases and 6 bases, there was a span of 13 bases. The CDR3 is made up of 15 amino acids. Germline CDR1 is LGHNA and CDR2 is YNFKEQ. The CDR3 coding sequence is TGTGCCAGCAGCCAAGATCTGGTGCACGCGGATACGCAGTATTTT. Its protein product is CASSQDLVHADTQYF.

V is TRBV19 and J is TRBJ1-5; tentatively, D is TRBD1 (5 bases). This CDR3 has 20 residues. Trimming took 8 bases from V and 0 from J, leaving 29 bases between them. The germline CDR1 and CDR2 sequences are LNHDA and SQIVND (reference sequence). CDR3 nucleotide sequence: TGTGCCAGTCGAACCGGGAGCTCCGGGACCGGCTCATATAGCAATCAGCCCCAGCATTTT. It yields the protein CASRTGSSGTGSYSNQPQHF. Full variable domain (remainder filled in from reference TRBV19 and TRBJ1-5): DGGITQSPKYLFRKEGQNVTLSCEQNLNHDAMYWYRQDPGQGLRLIYYSQIVNDFQKGDIAEGYSVSREKKESFPLTVTSAQKNPTAFYLCASRTGSSGTGSYSNQPQHFGDGTRLSIL.

V gene TRBV15 combines with J gene TRBJ1-5; 9 bases fit TRBD1. J gave up 7 bases and V 3 bases, and 7 bases lay outside the gene matches. This CDR3 has 15 residues. Germline CDR1 LNHNV, CDR2 YYDKDF (reference sequence). CDR3: CATSRDRGLGQPQHF. The CDR3, as DNA: TGTGCCACCAGCAGGGACAGGGGTCTGGGCCAGCCCCAGCATTTT.

The DNA for the CDR3 is TGTGCCAGCAGCAAAGAAATAGAGGGACAAGGATCCTACGAGCAGTACTTC. This encodes CASSKEIEGQGSYEQYF. The chain couples TRBV21-1 to TRBJ2-7; TRBD1 is the table's D call, not checked against the DNA. TRBV21-1 is labeled a pseudogene. The CDR3 runs to 17 residues.

The rearrangement uses TRBV5-1 and TRBJ2-2, with a weak D call TRBD1 (6 bases). This CDR3 is built from 16 residues. The V gene's germline CDR1 is SGHRS and CDR2 YFSETQ. Trimming left V 2 bases short and J 3 bases short, with 14 bases between. The CDR3: CASSLQGFIDTGELFF. The CDR3 coding sequence is TGCGCCAGCAGCTTACAGGGTTTTATTGACACCGGGGAGCTGTTTTTT.

The chain couples TRBV19 to TRBJ2-1, with 8 bases aligning to TRBD1. Trimming took 5 bases from V and 5 from J; bases not matched to a gene: 5. The CDR3 extends over 14 amino acids. CDR1 and CDR2 from the germline V gene are LNHDA and SQIVND (reference sequence). As DNA, the CDR3 is TGTGCCAGTAGTGCCGGGACAGGAGACAATGAGCAGTTCTTC. Translation gives CASSAGTGDNEQFF.

The chain combines TRBV7-9 with TRBJ1-4; 12 bases agree with TRBD1. The CDR3 is 14 residues long. V was pared by 5 bases and J by 13 bases, with 8 bases of the junction left unmatched. Germline V gene lookup returns CDR1 SEHNR and CDR2 FQNEAQ (reference sequence). The CDR3 sequence is CASSAGTGGAGLFF. CDR3 in DNA: TGTGCCAGCAGCGCAGGGACAGGGGGCGCGGGACTGTTTTTT.

The rearrangement links TRBV6-1 to TRBJ1-4; 9 bases map to TRBD1. The CDR3 length is 19 residues. V gave up 4 bases and J gave up 2 bases; unmatched junction bases: 14. Per germline, CDR1 MNHNS and CDR2 SASEGT. The CDR3 region has the DNA TGTGCCAGCAGTGGGTCGGTGGGACAGGGTTTTTGGACTAATGAAAAACTGTTTTTT. Residues: CASSGSVGQGFWTNEKLFF.

The chain employs TRBV10-1 and TRBJ2-5; perhaps TRBD2 as D (5 bases). CDR3 length: 13 residues. V lost 5 bases, J lost 3 bases, and 10 bases lay in between. Germline CDR1 is WNHNN and CDR2 is SYGVQD (reference sequence). The CDR3 sequence: CASSPRAEETQYF. CDR3 nucleotides: TGCGCCAGCAGTCCGAGGGCGGAAGAGACCCAGTACTTC.